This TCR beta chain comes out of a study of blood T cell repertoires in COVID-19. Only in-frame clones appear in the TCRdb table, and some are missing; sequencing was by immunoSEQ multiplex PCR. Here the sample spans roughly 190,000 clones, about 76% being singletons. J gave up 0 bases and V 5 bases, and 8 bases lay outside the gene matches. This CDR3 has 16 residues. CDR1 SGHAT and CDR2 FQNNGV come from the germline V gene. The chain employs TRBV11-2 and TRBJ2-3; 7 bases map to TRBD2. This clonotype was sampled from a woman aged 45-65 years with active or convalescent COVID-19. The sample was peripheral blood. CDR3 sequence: CASSIRVSGSTDTQYF. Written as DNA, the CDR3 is TGTGCCAGCAGCATCCGGGTTAGCGGGAGCACAGATACGCAGTATTTT. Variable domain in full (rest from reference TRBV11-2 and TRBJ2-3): EAGVAQSPRYKIIEKRQSVAFWCNPISGHATLYWYQQILGQGPKLLIQFQNNGVVDDSQLPKDRFSAERLKGVDSTLKIQPAKLEDSAVYLCASSIRVSGSTDTQYFGPGTRLTVL.